This TCR beta chain emerged from a study of cytomegalovirus exposure and HLA in healthy donors. The germline gives CDR1 SGDLS, CDR2 YYNGEE. The CDR3 spans 15 residues. V shed 4 bases and J 5 bases; nucleotides not matched to a gene: 8. PCR was performed using 60 Vbeta and 13 Jbeta primers. Generated by immunoSEQ multiplex PCR, the TCRdb table keeps only in-frame clones and is missing some. The sample holds around 170,000 clones, 65% to 85% seen once. There were likely unrecorded immune exposures, though donors were nominally healthy when sampled. Material for sequencing was PBMCs. The chain employs TRBV9 and TRBJ2-5, with TRBD2 identical over 10 bases. This receptor was taken from a man aged 45-60 years in good health and CMV-seronegative. CDR3 protein: CASSTSGGARETQYF. The CDR3 DNA is TGTGCCAGCAGCACCAGCGGGGGGGCCCGGGAGACCCAGTACTTC. Full variable domain (remainder filled in from reference TRBV9 and TRBJ2-5): DSGVTQTPKHLITATGQRVTLRCSPRSGDLSVYWYQQSLDQGLQFLIQYYNGEERAKGNILERFSAQQFPDLHSELNLSSLELGDSALYFCASSTSGGARETQYFGPGTRLLVL.